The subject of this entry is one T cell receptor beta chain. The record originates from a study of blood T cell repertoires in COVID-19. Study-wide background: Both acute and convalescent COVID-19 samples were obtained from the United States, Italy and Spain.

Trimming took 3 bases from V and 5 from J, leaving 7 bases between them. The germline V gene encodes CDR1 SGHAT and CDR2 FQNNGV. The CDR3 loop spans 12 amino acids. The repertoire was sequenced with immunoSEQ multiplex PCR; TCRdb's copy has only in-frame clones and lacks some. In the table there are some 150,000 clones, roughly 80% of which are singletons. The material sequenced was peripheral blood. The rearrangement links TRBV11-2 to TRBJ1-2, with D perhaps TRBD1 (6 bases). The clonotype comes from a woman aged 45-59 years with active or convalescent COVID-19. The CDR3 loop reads CASSLDSYGYTF. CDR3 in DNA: TGTGCCAGCAGCTTGGACAGTTATGGCTACACCTTC.